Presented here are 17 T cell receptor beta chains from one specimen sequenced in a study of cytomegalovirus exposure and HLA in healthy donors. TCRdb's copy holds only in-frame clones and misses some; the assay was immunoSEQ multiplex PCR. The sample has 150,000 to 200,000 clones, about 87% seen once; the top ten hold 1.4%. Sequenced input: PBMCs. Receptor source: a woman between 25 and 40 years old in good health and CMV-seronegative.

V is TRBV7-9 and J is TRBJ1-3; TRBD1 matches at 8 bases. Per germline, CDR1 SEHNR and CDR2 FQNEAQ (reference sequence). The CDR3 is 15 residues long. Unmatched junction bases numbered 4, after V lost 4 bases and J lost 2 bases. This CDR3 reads CASSSGQGPGNTIYF. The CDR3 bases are TGTGCCAGCAGCTCAGGACAGGGCCCTGGAAACACCATATATTTT.

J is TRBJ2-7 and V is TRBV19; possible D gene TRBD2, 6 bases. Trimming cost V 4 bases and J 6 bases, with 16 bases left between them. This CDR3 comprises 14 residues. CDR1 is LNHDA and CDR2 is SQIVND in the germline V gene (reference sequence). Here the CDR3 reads CASSSSGGKAEQYF. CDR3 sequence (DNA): TGTGCCAGTAGTAGTTCAGGCGGGAAGGCCGAGCAGTACTTC.

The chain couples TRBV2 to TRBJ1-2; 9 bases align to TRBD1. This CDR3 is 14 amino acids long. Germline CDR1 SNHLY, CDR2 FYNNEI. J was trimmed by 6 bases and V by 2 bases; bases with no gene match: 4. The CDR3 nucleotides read TGTGCCAGCAGTGAATTGGGACAGGGACATGGCTACACCTTC. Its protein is CASSELGQGHGYTF.

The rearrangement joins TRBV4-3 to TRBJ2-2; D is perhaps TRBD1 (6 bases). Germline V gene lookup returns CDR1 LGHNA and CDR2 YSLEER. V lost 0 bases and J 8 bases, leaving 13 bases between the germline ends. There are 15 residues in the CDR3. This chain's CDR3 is CASSQDPGVRGELFF. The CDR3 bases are TGCGCCAGCAGCCAAGATCCAGGGGTTAGGGGGGAGCTGTTTTTT.

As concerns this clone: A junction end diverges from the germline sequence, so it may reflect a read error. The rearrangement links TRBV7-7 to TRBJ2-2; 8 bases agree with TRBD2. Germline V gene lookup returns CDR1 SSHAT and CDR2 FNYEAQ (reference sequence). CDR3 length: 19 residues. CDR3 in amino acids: CASSSGPSGGVINTGELFF. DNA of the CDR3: TGTGCTAGCAGCTCCGGCCCCTCGGGGGGGGTAATCAACACCGGGGAGCTGTTTTTT.

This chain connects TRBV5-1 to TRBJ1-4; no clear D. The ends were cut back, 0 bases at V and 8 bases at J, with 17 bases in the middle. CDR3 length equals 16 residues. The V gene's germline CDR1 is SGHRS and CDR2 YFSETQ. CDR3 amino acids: CASSLAGRTVGEKLFF. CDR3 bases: TGCGCCAGCAGCTTGGCCGGCAGAACAGTGGGCGAAAAACTGTTTTTT.

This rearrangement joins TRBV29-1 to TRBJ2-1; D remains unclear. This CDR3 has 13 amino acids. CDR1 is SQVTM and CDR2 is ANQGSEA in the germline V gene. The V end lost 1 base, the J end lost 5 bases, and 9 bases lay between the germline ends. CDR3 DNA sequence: TGCAGCGTTGAAGCTTGGCAGGACAATGAGCAGTTCTTC. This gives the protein CSVEAWQDNEQFF.

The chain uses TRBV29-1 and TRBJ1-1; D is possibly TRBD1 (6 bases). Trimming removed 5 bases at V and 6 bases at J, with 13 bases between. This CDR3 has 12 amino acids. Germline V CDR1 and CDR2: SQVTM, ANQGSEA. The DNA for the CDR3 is TGCAGCGTTCGAGGGGGGGGGCCTGAAGCTTTCTTT. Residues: CSVRGGGPEAFF.

CDR3 coding DNA: TGTGCCAGCAGTAGCGGGAGCCTTTACAATGAGCAGTTCTTC. As protein: CASSSGSLYNEQFF. The J gene is TRBJ2-1, the V gene TRBV27, with 8 positions matching TRBD2. With V trimmed by 5 bases and J by 4 bases, 4 bases remained unmatched. CDR3 size: 14 residues. Germline V gene data show CDR1 as MNHEY and CDR2 as SMNVEV (reference sequence).

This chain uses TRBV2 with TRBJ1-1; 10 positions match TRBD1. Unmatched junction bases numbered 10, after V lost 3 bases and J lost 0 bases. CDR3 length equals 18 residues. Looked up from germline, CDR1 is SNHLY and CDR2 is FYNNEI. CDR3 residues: CASSEVGQGVGMNTEAFF. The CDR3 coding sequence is TGTGCCAGCAGTGAGGTCGGACAGGGGGTGGGTATGAACACTGAAGCTTTCTTT.

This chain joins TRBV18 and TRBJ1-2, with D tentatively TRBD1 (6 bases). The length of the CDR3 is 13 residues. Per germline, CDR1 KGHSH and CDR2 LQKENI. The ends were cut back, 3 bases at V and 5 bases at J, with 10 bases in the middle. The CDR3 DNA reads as TGTGCCAGCTCACCGGACAGCCTATATGGCTACACCTTC. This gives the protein CASSPDSLYGYTF.

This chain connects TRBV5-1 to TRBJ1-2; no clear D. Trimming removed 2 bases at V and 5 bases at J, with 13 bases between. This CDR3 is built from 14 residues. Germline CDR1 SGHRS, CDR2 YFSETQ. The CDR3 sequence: CASSFPGYQYGYTF. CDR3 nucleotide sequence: TGCGCCAGCAGCTTCCCCGGGTATCAGTATGGCTACACCTTC.

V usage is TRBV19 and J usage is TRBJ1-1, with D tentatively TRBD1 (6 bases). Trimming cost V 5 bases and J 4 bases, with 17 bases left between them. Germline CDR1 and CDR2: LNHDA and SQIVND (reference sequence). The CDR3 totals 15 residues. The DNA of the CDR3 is TGTGCCAGTAGTGCCTTACAGGGCCGGAGCACTGAAGCTTTCTTT. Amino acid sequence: CASSALQGRSTEAFF.

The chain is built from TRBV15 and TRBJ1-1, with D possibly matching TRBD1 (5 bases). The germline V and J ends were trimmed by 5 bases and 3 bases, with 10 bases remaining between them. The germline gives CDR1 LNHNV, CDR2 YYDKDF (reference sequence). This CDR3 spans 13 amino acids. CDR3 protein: CATSGGRHTEAFF. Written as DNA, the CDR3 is TGTGCCACCAGCGGGGGGAGGCACACTGAAGCTTTCTTT. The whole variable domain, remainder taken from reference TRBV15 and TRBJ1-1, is DAMVIQNPRYQVTQFGKPVTLSCSQTLNHNVMYWYQQKSSQAPKLLFHYYDKDFNNEADTPDNFQSRRPNTSFCFLDIRSPGLGDTAMYLCATSGGRHTEAFFGQGTRLTVV.

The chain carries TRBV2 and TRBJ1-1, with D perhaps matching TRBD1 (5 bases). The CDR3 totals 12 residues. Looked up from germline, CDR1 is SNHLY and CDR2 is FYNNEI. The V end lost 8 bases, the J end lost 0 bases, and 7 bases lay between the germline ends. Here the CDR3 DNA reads TGTGCCAGCGGGGGGGTGAACACTGAAGCTTTCTTT. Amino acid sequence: CASGGVNTEAFF.

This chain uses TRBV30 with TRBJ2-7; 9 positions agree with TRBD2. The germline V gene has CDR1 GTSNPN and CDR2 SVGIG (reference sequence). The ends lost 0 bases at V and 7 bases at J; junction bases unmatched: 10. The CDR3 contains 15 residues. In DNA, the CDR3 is TGTGCCTGGAGTGTAGCTAGCGGGGCTATGGGGGAGCAGTACTTC. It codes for CAWSVASGAMGEQYF. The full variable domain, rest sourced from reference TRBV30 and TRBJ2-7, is SQTIHQWPATLVQPVGSPLSLECTVEGTSNPNLYWYRQAAGRGLQLLFYSVGIGQISSEVPQNLSASRPQDRQFILSSKKLLLSDSGFYLCAWSVASGAMGEQYFGPGTRLTVT.

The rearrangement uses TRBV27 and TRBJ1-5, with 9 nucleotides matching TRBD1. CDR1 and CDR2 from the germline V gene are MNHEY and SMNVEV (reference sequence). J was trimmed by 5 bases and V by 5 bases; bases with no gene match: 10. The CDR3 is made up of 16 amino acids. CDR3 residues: CASSPPPTGGDQPQHF. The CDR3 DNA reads TGTGCCAGCAGTCCCCCCCCGACAGGGGGGGATCAGCCCCAGCATTTT.